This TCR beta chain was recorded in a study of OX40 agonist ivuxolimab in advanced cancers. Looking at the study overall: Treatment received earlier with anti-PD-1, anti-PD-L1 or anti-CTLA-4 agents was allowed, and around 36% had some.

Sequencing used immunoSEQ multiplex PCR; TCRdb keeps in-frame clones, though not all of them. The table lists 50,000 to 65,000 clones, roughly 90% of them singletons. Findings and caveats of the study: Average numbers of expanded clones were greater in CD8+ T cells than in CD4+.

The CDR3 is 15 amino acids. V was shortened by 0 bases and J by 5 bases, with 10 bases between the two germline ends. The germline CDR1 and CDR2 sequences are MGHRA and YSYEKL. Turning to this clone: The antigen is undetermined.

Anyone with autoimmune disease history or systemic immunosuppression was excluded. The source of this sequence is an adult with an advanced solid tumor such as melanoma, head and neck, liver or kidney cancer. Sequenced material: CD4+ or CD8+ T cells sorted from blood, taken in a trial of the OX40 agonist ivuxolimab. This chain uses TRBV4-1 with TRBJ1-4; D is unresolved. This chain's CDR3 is CASSQESTPNEKLFF. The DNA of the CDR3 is TGCGCCAGCAGCCAAGAGTCGACGCCGAATGAAAAACTGTTTTTT.